This T cell receptor (beta chain) was identified during a study of blood T cell repertoires in COVID-19. Measured with immunoSEQ multiplex PCR; TCRdb has only the in-frame clones, and not every one. Of 300,000 or so clones in the sample, about 90% were seen once. This CDR3 contains 14 residues. The V end lost 2 bases, the J end lost 4 bases, and 8 bases lay between the germline ends. Germline loops: CDR1 MDHEN, CDR2 SYDVKM. The gene calls are TRBV28 and TRBJ2-2; D call uncertain. This receptor was obtained from a man younger than 35 who had recovered from COVID-19. The sequencing sample was made of peripheral blood. CDR3 amino acids: CASSLAAFTGELFF. Here the CDR3 DNA reads TGTGCCAGCAGTTTAGCGGCTTTCACCGGGGAGCTGTTTTTT.